Below, 4 T cell receptor beta chains from the same sample are listed, as sequenced in a study of blood T cell repertoires in COVID-19. The protocol was immunoSEQ multiplex PCR, while the TCRdb copy is restricted to in-frame clones and leaves out a portion. The profile shows 45,000 or so clones, approximately 70% of them singletons. Material: peripheral blood. Receptor source: a man of 80 years or more with acute or convalescent COVID-19.

The chain combines TRBV7-8 with TRBJ1-2; 7 bases are shared with TRBD1. CDR1 and CDR2 (germline): SGHVS, FQNEAQ. CDR3 length: 14 residues. Trimming took 4 bases from V and 2 from J; bases not matched to a gene: 4. This CDR3 reads CASSSRDRNYGYTF. The DNA for the CDR3 is TGTGCCAGCAGCTCCCGGGACAGAAACTATGGCTACACCTTC.

The chain couples TRBV7-3 to TRBJ2-2; 12 bases agree with TRBD2. The CDR3 has 15 residues. Losses at the gene ends were 6 bases for V and 5 bases for J; bases not matched to a gene: 4. Germline CDR1 SGHTA, CDR2 FQGTGA. The CDR3 sequence is CASRSGTSGTGELFF. In DNA form, the CDR3 reads TGTGCCAGCAGGTCCGGGACTAGCGGGACCGGGGAGCTGTTTTTT.

This sequence joins TRBV10-3 and TRBJ1-3; TRBD1 aligns across 7 bases. V shed 3 bases, J shed 6 bases, and the junction held 11 bases outside the gene matches. Germline CDR1 ENHRY, CDR2 SYGVKD. This CDR3 region has 16 residues. DNA for the CDR3: TGTGCCATCAGTGACCCAGGGACAGCCCATCAAAACACCATATATTTT. Protein sequence: CAISDPGTAHQNTIYF.

This chain links TRBV29-1 with TRBJ2-7; perhaps TRBD1 as D (6 bases). V was clipped by 4 bases and J by 0 bases, with 13 bases between them. The CDR3 has 14 amino acids. CDR1 is SQVTM and CDR2 is ANQGSEA in the germline V gene. CDR3 protein: CSVGQVGSSYEQYF. The CDR3 nucleotides are TGCAGCGTTGGACAGGTTGGATCCTCCTACGAGCAGTACTTC.